Listed below are T cell receptor beta chains from one sample, sequenced in a study of T cells and copy number aberrations in small-cell lung cancer. Clones were sequenced by immunoSEQ multiplex PCR, and TCRdb holds only the in-frame ones, with some missing. The sample has approximately 180 clones; 95% are singletons. Sample: tumor tissue. These TCRs come from a man aged 40-50 years with small cell lung cancer. The CDR3 runs from the conserved cysteine through the conserved F or W. Each record gives: D gene, J gene, V gene, CDR3 length, CDR3 protein, CDR3 DNA. A D gene is named only where the DNA matches it firmly.

d_gene: TRBD1; j_gene: TRBJ1-6; v_gene: TRBV6-5; len: 15; CDR3aa: CASRLSGTGDSPLHF; CDR3nt: TGTGCCAGCAGACTATCCGGGACAGGGGATTCACCCCTCCACTTT
d_gene: TRBD1; j_gene: TRBJ1-1; v_gene: TRBV18; len: 12; CDR3aa: CASSPGTGSPFF; CDR3nt: TGTGCCAGCTCACCAGGGACAGGGAGTCCTTTCTTT
d_gene: .; j_gene: TRBJ2-7; v_gene: TRBV18; len: 15; CDR3aa: CASSPPAHAAYEQYF; CDR3nt: TGTGCCAGCTCCCCCCCAGCACATGCGGCCTACGAGCAGTACTTC
d_gene: .; j_gene: TRBJ2-7; v_gene: TRBV4-1; len: 15; CDR3aa: CASSQDPPGLGRQYF; CDR3nt: TGCGCCAGCAGCCAAGACCCACCCGGTTTGGGGCGGCAGTACTTC
d_gene: TRBD1; j_gene: TRBJ1-1; v_gene: TRBV11-1; len: 14; CDR3aa: CASSLSGTDTEAFF; CDR3nt: TGTGCCAGCAGCTTATCCGGGACAGACACTGAAGCTTTCTTT
d_gene: .; j_gene: TRBJ1-4; v_gene: TRBV11-2; len: 15; CDR3aa: CASSLGGRINEKLFF; CDR3nt: TGTGCCAGCAGCTTGGGAGGACGGATTAATGAAAAACTGTTTTTT
d_gene: .; j_gene: TRBJ2-1; v_gene: TRBV5-1; len: 16; CDR3aa: CASSLGPKGGLNEQFF; CDR3nt: TGCGCCAGCAGCCTCGGGCCCAAAGGTGGGTTGAATGAGCAGTTCTTC
d_gene: .; j_gene: TRBJ1-3; v_gene: TRBV5-5; len: 15; CDR3aa: CASSSTHSSGNTIYF; CDR3nt: TGTGCCAGCAGCTCTACCCATTCCTCTGGAAACACCATATATTTT
d_gene: .; j_gene: TRBJ2-1; v_gene: TRBV5-6; len: 13; CDR3aa: CASSYGTYNEQFF; CDR3nt: TGTGCCAGCAGCTACGGGACTTACAATGAGCAGTTCTTC